The 29 T cell receptor beta chains in this list originate from one sample, sequenced in a study of tumor-infiltrating lymphocytes in primary liver carcinoma. Each 20-30 mg portion of unsorted bulk tissue served as the source for co-extraction of RNA and DNA. Reverse transcription of 500 to 650 ng total RNA with a constant-region primer produced TCR beta cDNA. Libraries of TCR beta came from three nested multiplex PCR rounds with slightly modified ARM-PCR. TRBV1-TRBV30 forward primers paired with a C-beta reverse primer were used in the first two PCR rounds, which ran roughly 10 cycles each. TCRdb redid the calling of the multiplex PCR reads with MiXCR, one entry per CDR3 protein. The profile shows about 96,000 distinct CDR3 sequences, around 68% of them singletons. Input material: tumor-adjacent normal liver tissue. The receptor set was obtained from a middle-aged man with primary liver carcinoma and hepatitis B virus infection.

This clonotype was recorded many times. The gene calls are TRBV13 and TRBJ1-4, with D uncertain. The CDR3 loop spans 13 amino acids. Germline assignment: CDR1 PRHDT and CDR2 FYEKMQ (reference sequence). V dropped 2 bases and J dropped 8 bases, with 9 bases sitting between them. CDR3 in DNA: TGTGCCAGCAGCTTAAGGAGCGCGGAAAAACTGTTTTTT. Protein: CASSLRSAEKLFF.

For this clonotype: With a much larger clone just one base away, this may be a read error. The chain is built from TRBV6-2 or TRBV6-3 and TRBJ2-5; TRBD2 might be the D (6 bases). V lost 6 bases, J lost 0 bases, and 17 bases lay in between. The CDR3 sequence is 16 residues long. Germline lookup yields CDR1 MNHEY and CDR2 SVGEGT. The CDR3 protein is CASRSPLGGNQETQYF. The CDR3 region has the DNA TGTGCCAGCAGAAGTCCCCTTGGAGGGAACCAAGAGACCCAGTACTTC.

This clonotype has just a few counts. A read error may be the cause here, since a much bigger clone is one base away. The V gene is TRBV4-1, the J gene TRBJ2-1, with D possibly being TRBD1 (6 bases). CDR1 and CDR2 from the germline V gene are MGHRA and YSYEKL. Trimming removed 0 bases from V and 10 bases from J, with 16 bases in between. This CDR3 spans 15 amino acids. The CDR3 region is CASSQELQGSGEQFF. The DNA for the CDR3 is TGCGCCAGCAGCCAAGAACTACAGGGCTCAGGGGAGCAGTTCTTC.

V gene TRBV5-4 combines with J gene TRBJ1-6; 7 positions match TRBD1. The CDR3 totals 15 residues. With V trimmed by 7 bases and J by 4 bases, 8 bases remained unmatched. CDR1 and CDR2 (germline): SGHNT, YYREEE (reference sequence). CDR3 sequence (DNA): TGTGCCAGCGGCTACGAGACAGGGTATAATTCACCCCTCCACTTT. Protein product: CASGYETGYNSPLHF.

This clonotype was seen once. A read error may produce the germline difference seen at one junction end. The chain couples TRBV29-1 to TRBJ2-7; D ambiguous. The CDR3 consists of 11 residues. Looked up from germline, CDR1 is SQVTM and CDR2 is ANQGSEA. CDR3 sequence (DNA): TGCAGCGCTAGTCTTGATTACGAGCAGAACTTC. This translates into CSASLDYEQNF.

This clonotype was recorded many times. CDR3 loop: CSVERGASGSRTDTQYF. CDR3 DNA: TGCAGCGTTGAGAGAGGGGCTAGCGGGAGCCGCACAGATACGCAGTATTTT. The V call is TRBV29-1, the J call TRBJ2-3; the match to TRBD2 covers 10 bases. J was trimmed by 1 base and V by 3 bases; bases with no gene match: 10. The CDR3 extends over 17 amino acids. The germline V gene encodes CDR1 SQVTM and CDR2 ANQGSEA.

This clonotype was counted ten times or more. A much larger clone sits a single nucleotide away, making a read error possible. V is TRBV11-2 and J is TRBJ2-2; D is tentatively TRBD1 or TRBD2 (6 bases each). The CDR3 is 14 amino acids. Per germline, CDR1 SGHAT and CDR2 FQNNGV. The CDR3 DNA follows: TGTGCCAGCAGCTCAAGCAACTACGAGGGGGGGCTGTTTTTT. Amino acids: CASSSSNYEGGLFF.

For this clonotype: The conserved closing phenylalanine or tryptophan is absent in this CDR3, likely reflecting a read error. The chain uses TRBV11-2 and TRBJ2-2, with a possible D match to TRBD1 (8 bases). CDR3 length: 15 residues. Germline CDR1 SGHAT, CDR2 FQNNGV. The CDR3: CVSSKGQGGTGELFL. CDR3 bases: TGTGTCAGCAGCAAAGGACAGGGAGGGACCGGGGAGCTGTTTCTT.

A word on this clonotype: The junction shows a germline mismatch at one end, possibly a read error. The chain uses TRBV5-6 and TRBJ2-5; D ambiguous. The CDR3 covers 12 residues. Germline V gene lookup returns CDR1 SGHDT and CDR2 YYEEEE. The CDR3 DNA follows: TGTGCCGGCAGTAGCATGAAAGAGACCCAGTACTTC. Translating gives CAGSSMKETQYF. Complete variable domain (other parts from reference TRBV5-6 and TRBJ2-5): DAGVTQSPTHLIKTRGQQVTLRCSPKSGHDTVSWYQQALGQGPQFIFQYYEEEERQRGNFPDRFSGHQFPNYSSELNVNALLLGDSALYLCAGSSMKETQYFGPGTRLLVL.

About this clonotype: One end of the junction varies from germline; a read error may be responsible. The chain employs TRBV12-3 or TRBV12-4 and TRBJ2-5; TRBD2 agrees at 10 bases. This CDR3 has 11 residues. The CDR3 region is CASCSGTSAFF. CDR3 nucleotides: TGTGCCAGTTGTTCGGGGACTAGCGCCTTCTTC.

The rearrangement joins TRBV5-6 to TRBJ2-2, with 7 bases lining up with TRBD1. Trimming took 9 bases from V and 5 from J; bases not matched to a gene: 13. CDR3 length equals 15 residues. Germline-derived CDR1 and CDR2 are SGHDT and YYEEEE. CDR3 protein: CANRRQGRQTGELFF. The CDR3 DNA sequence: TGTGCCAATAGGAGACAGGGCCGGCAAACCGGGGAGCTGTTTTTT.

On this clonotype itself: This clone may be a read error of a much larger clone one base away. The chain recombines TRBV7-8 with TRBJ2-7; a possible D gene is TRBD2 (6 bases). Germline CDR1 SGHVS, CDR2 FQNEAQ. The CDR3 is 14 amino acids. CDR3 in DNA: TGTGTCAGCAGCCCGGGCGGGGTAACCTACGAGCAGTACTTC. This codes for CVSSPGGVTYEQYF. Full variable domain (rest looked up from reference TRBV7-8 and TRBJ2-7): GAGVSQSPRYKVAKRGQDVALRCDPISGHVSLFWYQQALGQGPEFLTYFQNEAQLDKSGLPSDRFFAERPEGSVSTLKIQRTQQEDSAVYLCVSSPGGVTYEQYFGPGTRLTVT.

Comments on this clonotype: The germline gene is not matched at one end of the junction; a read error may be the cause. The chain has TRBV6-5 and TRBJ2-7, with D possibly TRBD2 on 5 matching bases. Germline V gene sequence: CDR1 MNHEY, CDR2 SVGAGI. CDR3 length equals 16 residues. CDR3: CASSSLRTLVSYEQYF. CDR3 sequence (DNA): TGTGCCAGTAGTTCCCTTCGGACTCTGGTCTCCTACGAGCAGTACTTC.

A remark on this clonotype: This may be a read error, as it is one base from a much larger clone. The chain has TRBV28 and TRBJ2-2, with TRBD2 matching over 9 bases. Germline CDR1 MDHEN, CDR2 SYDVKM. The CDR3 runs 14 residues. CDR3 sequence: CASSLAGNTEELFF. The CDR3 DNA follows: TGTGCCAGCAGCCTAGCGGGAAACACCGAGGAGCTGTTTTTT.

The V and J genes are TRBV7-9 and TRBJ1-1; D not certain. Germline V gene data show CDR1 as SEHNR and CDR2 as FQNEAQ (reference sequence). The germline V and J ends were trimmed by 0 bases and 5 bases, with 7 bases remaining between them. There are 13 residues in the CDR3. Written as DNA, the CDR3 is TGTGCCAGCAGCTTAGCGGGTAAGACTGAAGCTTTCTTT. Translating gives CASSLAGKTEAFF.

This clonotype appeared many times. The genes are TRBV14 and TRBJ2-2; TRBD1 agrees at 9 bases. Germline CDR1 reads SGHDN; CDR2 reads FVKESK. CDR3 length equals 16 residues. After removal of 1 base from V and 4 bases from J, the junction contained 4 bases not matched to a gene. CDR3 DNA: TGTGCCAGCAGCCAAGCCGCACAGGGGGCCACCGGGGAGCTGTTTTTT. Encoded protein: CASSQAAQGATGELFF.

A note on this clonotype: One end of the junction does not line up with germline, which may come from a read error. The rearrangement joins TRBV11-2 to TRBJ1-1; no clear D. The CDR3 is 13 amino acids. Germline CDR1 reads SGHAT; CDR2 reads FQNNGV. The CDR3 sequence: CTSSLTSKGATFF. The CDR3 DNA is TGTACCAGCAGCTTAACGTCCAAGGGAGCGACTTTCTTT.

Turning to this clonotype: The conserved phenylalanine or tryptophan is not found at the CDR3 terminus, so this likely reflects a read error. V gene TRBV4-1 combines with J gene TRBJ2-7, with unresolved D. Germline V gene sequence: CDR1 MGHRA, CDR2 YSYEKL. This CDR3 comprises 15 residues. The CDR3 sequence: CASSRNSDTTYEQYS. Here the CDR3 DNA reads TGTGCCAGCAGCCGTAACAGCGATACTACCTACGAGCAGTACTCC.

In its sample, this clonotype was seen many times. This chain connects TRBV4-2 to TRBJ1-2; 9 nucleotides align to TRBD1. Germline V CDR1 and CDR2: LGHNA, YNFKEQ. The V segment lost 2 bases and the J segment 3 bases; nucleotides outside the gene matches: 10. The CDR3 loop spans 17 amino acids. The CDR3 DNA follows: TGTGCCAGCAGCCAACCGCGCCAAACAGGGGGCCACTATGGCTACACCTTC. Its translation: CASSQPRQTGGHYGYTF.

For this clonotype: It is likely a read error, because the conserved phenylalanine at the end of the CDR3 is missing. The DNA is left out, because the CDR3 cannot be placed on it with certainty; the CDR3 is given as TCRdb lists it. The V call is TRBV11-2, the J call TRBJ2-3; TRBD2 is taken as the D call from the table, unchecked against the DNA. Counting both end residues, the CDR3 totals 16 amino acids. Germline V gene lookup returns CDR1 SGHAT and CDR2 FQNNGV. CDR3 sequence: CASSPPTSGSTDTQNL.

Comments on this clonotype: The junction departs from the called germline gene at one end, perhaps through a read error. The CDR3: CASSLAQLSIDMQYF. The CDR3 DNA is TGTGCCAGCAGCTTAGCTCAGCTAAGCATAGATATGCAGTATTTT. This chain links TRBV11-2 with TRBJ2-3; no clear D. The CDR3 is made up of 15 amino acids. Germline assignment: CDR1 SGHAT and CDR2 FQNNGV.

With respect to this clonotype: With a much larger clone just one base away, this may be a read error. For the CDR3, the DNA is TGTGCCAGCAGCTTGGCCGAGACCTACAATGAGCAGTTCTTC. Its translation is CASSLAETYNEQFF. J is TRBJ2-1 and V is TRBV5-6; D ambiguous. Between the trimmed V and J ends, which lost 0 bases and 2 bases, there was a span of 6 bases. Germline V CDR1 and CDR2: SGHDT, YYEEEE. The CDR3 is made up of 14 amino acids. Drawing the rest from reference TRBV5-6 and TRBJ2-1, the complete variable domain is DAGVTQSPTHLIKTRGQQVTLRCSPKSGHDTVSWYQQALGQGPQFIFQYYEEEERQRGNFPDRFSGHQFPNYSSELNVNALLLGDSALYLCASSLAETYNEQFFGPGTRLTVL.

In the case of this clonotype: A much larger clone lies a single base off, so this may be a read error. Since no conserved phenylalanine or tryptophan closes the CDR3, a read error is the likely cause. The gene calls are TRBV5-6 and TRBJ2-5, with D unclear. The germline gives CDR1 SGHDT, CDR2 YYEEEE. V lost 0 bases and J 5 bases, leaving 8 bases between the germline ends. The length of the CDR3 is 13 residues. CDR3 region: CASSLAYRETQYL. The CDR3 DNA reads TGTGCCAGCAGCTTGGCCTATAGGGAGACCCAGTACCTC.

As regards this clonotype: A much larger clone lies a single base off, so this may be a read error. The rearrangement joins TRBV5-5 to TRBJ2-5; the D gene is possibly TRBD2 (6 bases). Looked up from germline, CDR1 is SGHKS and CDR2 is YYEKEE (reference sequence). CDR3 size: 12 residues. Written as DNA, the CDR3 is TGTGCCAGCAGCTTGGAGCGGGCGACCCGGTACTTC. Its translation is CASSLERATRYF.

With respect to this clonotype: This could be a read error, since a much larger clone is one nucleotide away. The genes are TRBV6-1 and TRBJ2-1, with TRBD2 matching over 9 bases. The CDR3 has 16 amino acids. Germline V gene sequence: CDR1 MNHNS, CDR2 SASEGT. V gave up 10 bases and J gave up 1 base; unmatched junction bases: 11. The CDR3 DNA sequence: TGTGCCAACAGCCTAGCGGGAATGGGGTCCTACAATGAGCAGTTCTTC. Protein: CANSLAGMGSYNEQFF.

The J gene is TRBJ2-1, the V gene TRBV7-9; D is ambiguous. V was shortened by 10 bases and J by 2 bases, with 21 bases between the two germline ends. The CDR3 contains 16 residues. Germline V gives CDR1 SEHNR, CDR2 FQNEAQ (reference sequence). CDR3 sequence: CANRPSNGPAYNEQFF. The DNA of the CDR3 is TGTGCCAACAGACCCTCTAACGGGCCCGCCTACAATGAGCAGTTCTTC.

This clonotype has at least ten counts. This sequence joins TRBV6-6 and TRBJ2-1; D assignment may be TRBD1 or TRBD2 (5 bases each). Trimming pared 7 bases from V and 2 bases from J, leaving 15 bases between. The germline gives CDR1 MNHNY, CDR2 SVGAGI (reference sequence). The CDR3 consists of 15 residues. CDR3 coding DNA: TGTGCCAGCATCCAAGGGCAGGGAGCCTACAATGAGCAGTTCTTC. Encoded protein: CASIQGQGAYNEQFF.

The chain uses TRBV11-2 and TRBJ2-7; the match to TRBD1 covers 9 bases. Germline V lookup: CDR1 SGHAT, CDR2 FQNNGV. There are 16 residues in the CDR3. The junction had 7 bases not matched to a gene; V was cut back by 0 bases and J by 4 bases. CDR3 DNA sequence: TGTGCCAGCAGCTTAGACTTACCGGGACAGGGATACGAGCAGTACTTC. Translation gives CASSLDLPGQGYEQYF.

In regard to this clonotype: A read error may account for a junction end that differs from germline. The chain couples TRBV11-2 to TRBJ2-1, with 12 nucleotides matching TRBD2. Per germline, CDR1 SGHAT and CDR2 FQNNGV. The CDR3 spans 16 residues. CDR3 loop: CANSWASGRDDNEQLF. The CDR3 DNA is TGTGCCAACAGCTGGGCTAGCGGGAGGGACGACAATGAGCAGCTCTTC.